This T cell receptor (beta chain) appears in the sequencing data of a study of CD8 T cells in Susac syndrome. Study-wide findings and caveats: A relatively small number of individuals underwent TCR sequencing and HLA analysis.

Random-hexamer reverse transcription was applied to about 0.45 to 1 ug RNA. immunoSEQ multiplex PCR amplified TCR beta CDR3 across 54 Vbeta, 13 Jbeta. MiXCR was run by TCRdb on the immunoSEQ multiplex PCR reads, yielding one entry per CDR3 protein. The table has tens of thousands of distinct CDR3 sequences, about 95% seen once. Details on this clonotype: The antigen is not known.

This CDR3 has 15 residues. CDR1 SNHLY and CDR2 FYNNEI come from the germline V gene. Trimming took 7 bases from V and 7 from J, leaving 19 bases between them. CD8+ and CD4+ blood T cells underwent TCR beta sequencing. TEMRA cells were FACS-enriched and CD8+ and CD4+ T cells negatively isolated. Sequences were obtained from CD8+ T cells from PBMCs. This chain uses TRBV2 with TRBJ2-2; D gene ambiguous. This clonotype was obtained from a human donor with multiple sclerosis. The CDR3 sequence is CASTPLRTSGGELFF. The CDR3 DNA reads TGTGCCAGCACTCCCTTGAGGACCTCGGGCGGGGAGCTGTTTTTT.